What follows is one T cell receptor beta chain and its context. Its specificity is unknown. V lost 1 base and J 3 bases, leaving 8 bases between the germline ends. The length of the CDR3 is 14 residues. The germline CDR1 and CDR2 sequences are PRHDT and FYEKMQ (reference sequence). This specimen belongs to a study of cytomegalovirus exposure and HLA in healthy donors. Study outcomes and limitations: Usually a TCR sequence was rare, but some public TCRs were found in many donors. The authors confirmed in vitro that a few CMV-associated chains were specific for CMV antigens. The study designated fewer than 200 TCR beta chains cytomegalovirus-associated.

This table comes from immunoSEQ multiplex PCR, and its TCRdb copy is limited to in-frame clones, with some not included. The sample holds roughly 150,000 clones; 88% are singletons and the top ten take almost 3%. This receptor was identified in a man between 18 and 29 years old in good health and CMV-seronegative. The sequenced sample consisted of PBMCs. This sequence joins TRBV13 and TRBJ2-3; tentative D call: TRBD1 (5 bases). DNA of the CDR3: TGTGCCAGCAGCTTAGTAGGGGAAACAGATACGCAGTATTTT. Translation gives CASSLVGETDTQYF.